Sequencing of this T cell receptor beta chain was carried out in a study of blood T cell repertoires in COVID-19. Turning to the study itself: PBMCs, B-cell-depleted T cells, or T cells provided the cDNA or gDNA that made up the material.

Clones were sequenced by immunoSEQ multiplex PCR, and TCRdb holds only the in-frame ones, with some missing. The repertoire holds 180,000 or so clones, 70% to 90% seen once, with 3% to 3.5% in the top ten. This TCR came from a man aged 55 to 69 with acute or convalescent COVID-19. Material for sequencing was peripheral blood.

In DNA form, the CDR3 reads TGTGCCAGCAGCTTGCGGGGGCGAGATAATTCACCCCTCCACTTT. Its translation: CASSLRGRDNSPLHF. The chain has TRBV7-3 and TRBJ1-6; tentatively, D is TRBD1 (6 bases). The germline gives CDR1 SGHTA, CDR2 FQGTGA. CDR3 length equals 15 residues. Trimming took off 3 bases at V and 5 bases at J, with 11 bases between the two ends.